A single sample is the source of the 29 T cell receptor beta chains below, sequenced in a study of T-cell reconstitution after alpha-beta-depleted transplantation in children. Unique molecular identifiers were used in preparing the TCRbeta library. TCRdb analysed the PCR reads with MiXCR anew, one entry per CDR3 protein. In the table there are approximately 110,000 distinct CDR3 sequences, 23% of which are singletons. Sequencing used PBMCs, mostly from graft donor cells, obtained 180 days after TCRalphabeta/CD19-depleted stem cell transplant. The receptor source for this set is a male patient between 2 and 10 years old who had a stem cell transplant for chronic granulomatous disease, so the T cells may come from the graft donor.

The J gene is TRBJ2-7, the V gene TRBV5-1; 11 bases map to TRBD1. J was trimmed by 0 bases and V by 4 bases; bases with no gene match: 12. The CDR3 contains 18 residues. Germline V lookup: CDR1 SGHRS, CDR2 YFSETQ. CDR3 loop: CASSHAKGTGGSSYEQYF. In DNA form, the CDR3 reads TGCGCCAGCAGCCATGCTAAGGGGACAGGGGGGAGCTCCTACGAGCAGTACTTC. Supplemented by reference TRBV5-1 and TRBJ2-7, the full variable domain reads KAGVTQTPRYLIKTRGQQVTLSCSPISGHRSVSWYQQTPGQGLQFLFEYFSETQRNKGNFPGRFSGRQFSNSRSEMNVSTLELGDSALYLCASSHAKGTGGSSYEQYFGPGTRLTVT.

This clonotype was seen a few times. The chain uses TRBV12-3 or TRBV12-4 and TRBJ1-5; D perhaps matches TRBD1 (5 bases). The V end was cut by 6 bases, the J end by 3 bases, with 12 bases between. CDR3 length equals 14 residues. Here the CDR3 DNA reads TGTGCCAGCAGCCCAGACAGAAACAATCAGCCCCAGCATTTT. This encodes CASSPDRNNQPQHF.

This clonotype was recorded many times. CDR3 in amino acids: CSATRTGGPYEQYF. The CDR3 bases are TGCAGTGCTACCCGGACAGGGGGGCCCTACGAGCAGTACTTC. This chain connects TRBV20-1 to TRBJ2-7; 10 bases agree with TRBD1. Germline values: CDR1 DFQATT, CDR2 SNEGSKA (reference sequence). V lost 4 bases to trimming and J lost 2 bases; unmatched junction nucleotides: 5. The CDR3 is made up of 14 amino acids.

At least ten counts were recorded for this clonotype. V gene TRBV19 combines with J gene TRBJ1-1; 7 bases are a match to TRBD1. The CDR3 runs to 15 residues. V lost 6 bases and J lost 1; bases outside the gene matches: 8. Germline CDR1 and CDR2: LNHDA and SQIVND (reference sequence). The CDR3 DNA reads as TGTGCCAGTAGCTCACCAGGGGGGCCGAACACTGAAGCTTTCTTT. This gives the protein CASSSPGGPNTEAFF.

This clonotype came up a few times. This chain uses TRBV6-5 with TRBJ1-2; 9 bases are shared with TRBD1. Germline trimming cut 0 bases from V and 4 bases from J; bases unmatched to any gene: 0. The CDR3 consists of 14 residues. CDR1 MNHEY and CDR2 SVGAGI come from the germline V gene. The CDR3 DNA is TGTGCCAGCAGTTACTCGGACAGGGGCTATGGCTACACCTTC. Its protein is CASSYSDRGYGYTF.

At least ten counts were recorded for this clonotype. The chain uses TRBV20-1 and TRBJ1-2, with D unclear. The germline gives CDR1 DFQATT, CDR2 SNEGSKA (reference sequence). Trimming stripped 5 bases from V and 4 bases from J, with 8 bases between. The CDR3 consists of 11 residues. The CDR3 bases are TGCAGTGCTGACTTATCCTATGGCTACACCTTC. This codes for CSADLSYGYTF.

This clonotype has a handful of counts. The J gene is TRBJ2-2, the V gene TRBV25-1; D unclear. This CDR3 has 14 residues. Germline CDR1 reads MGHDK; CDR2 reads SYGVNS. V lost 3 bases and J lost 7, with 12 bases in between. CDR3 bases: TGTGCCAGCAGTGACTATATGAGTCACGGGGAGCTGTTTTTT. This translates into CASSDYMSHGELFF.

The chain combines TRBV12-3 or TRBV12-4 with TRBJ1-2, with TRBD1 identical over 8 bases. This CDR3 is built from 14 residues. J gave up 4 bases and V 5 bases, and 6 bases lay outside the gene matches. CDR3 coding DNA: TGTGCCAGCAGTGTAGGACAGGGCCTCTATGGCTACACCTTC. The encoded protein is CASSVGQGLYGYTF.

This clonotype was seen repeatedly, ten times or more. The DNA of the CDR3 is TGTGCCAGCAGTTTCTCGGGAGGGCGCGAGGAGCAGTACTTC. It specifies CASSFSGGREEQYF. The gene calls are TRBV27 and TRBJ2-7, with TRBD2 matching 8 bases. V dropped 3 bases and J dropped 7; count of bases not matched to a gene: 8. Germline V gene lookup returns CDR1 MNHEY and CDR2 SMNVEV (reference sequence). The CDR3 spans 14 residues.

This clonotype turned up a few times. CDR3 bases: TGTGCCACGGAGGGGACTAGCGGGAGGTTCACCTCCTACGAGCAGTACTTC. It codes for CATEGTSGRFTSYEQYF. V is TRBV10-3 and J is TRBJ2-7; 15 nucleotides match TRBD2. This CDR3 is 17 amino acids long. The germline CDR1 and CDR2 sequences are ENHRY and SYGVKD. The junction had 10 bases not matched to a gene; V was cut back by 10 bases and J by 0 bases.

The chain uses TRBV12-3 or TRBV12-4 and TRBJ1-2; D unclear. With 1 base removed from V and 4 bases from J, the gap between germline ends came to 7 bases. This CDR3 contains 13 residues. CDR3 sequence: CASSLGHRYGYTF. CDR3 DNA sequence: TGTGCCAGCAGTTTAGGACACCGCTATGGCTACACCTTC.

A few counts support this clonotype. This chain connects TRBV18 to TRBJ2-7, with unresolved D. This CDR3 has 13 amino acids. The germline V gene has CDR1 KGHSH and CDR2 LQKENI. V was clipped by 4 bases and J by 3 bases, with 10 bases between them. CDR3 nucleotides: TGTGCCAGCTCACGCACTCAAATCTACGAGCAGTACTTC. The encoded protein is CASSRTQIYEQYF.

The chain employs TRBV29-1 and TRBJ2-3; tentatively, D is TRBD2 (6 bases). V lost 6 bases, J lost 2 bases, and 12 bases lay in between. Germline assignment: CDR1 SQVTM and CDR2 ANQGSEA. The CDR3 is 13 residues long. DNA for the CDR3: TGCAGCGTGGGACGGGACTTCACAGATACGCAGTATTTT. As protein: CSVGRDFTDTQYF.

This clonotype has a count of ten or more. The chain recombines TRBV20-1 with TRBJ2-2; D gene unclear. The length of the CDR3 is 12 residues. V was pared by 7 bases and J by 3 bases, with 9 bases between. CDR1 and CDR2 from the germline V gene are DFQATT and SNEGSKA (reference sequence). The chain's CDR3 is CSVRSDTGELFF. The CDR3 DNA reads TGCAGTGTAAGGTCGGACACCGGGGAGCTGTTTTTT.

The chain recombines TRBV24-1 with TRBJ2-5, with D uncertain. CDR1 and CDR2 (germline): KGHDR, SFDVKD. Trimming shortened V by 3 bases and J by 5 bases, and 9 bases separated the two germline ends. The CDR3 sequence is 13 residues long. CDR3 sequence reads: CATSDEYEETQYF. As DNA, the CDR3 is TGTGCCACCAGTGATGAATACGAGGAGACCCAGTACTTC.

At least ten counts were recorded for this clonotype. This chain joins TRBV20-1 and TRBJ1-6; 8 positions match TRBD1. V trimming: 0 bases; J trimming: 7 bases; junction bases outside the gene matches: 5. This CDR3 has 15 amino acids. Germline CDR1 DFQATT, CDR2 SNEGSKA (reference sequence). CDR3 nucleotide sequence: TGCAGTGCTAGAGATGTGTGGACAGGGAATTCACCCCTCCACTTT. Translating it yields CSARDVWTGNSPLHF.

In this sample, this clonotype turned up many times. J is TRBJ2-7 and V is TRBV20-1, with 9 bases fitting TRBD2. J gave up 3 bases and V 5 bases, and 11 bases lay outside the gene matches. This CDR3 comprises 15 residues. In germline, CDR1 is DFQATT, CDR2 SNEGSKA (reference sequence). The CDR3 loop is CSAPRLSGSSYEQYF. CDR3 DNA: TGCAGTGCTCCTCGGCTTAGCGGGAGTAGCTACGAGCAGTACTTC.

This rearrangement joins TRBV4-2 to TRBJ2-5; D is possibly TRBD2 (6 bases). CDR3 length: 15 amino acids. Trimming left V 3 bases short and J 4 bases short, with 15 bases between. Germline CDR1 reads LGHNA; CDR2 reads YNFKEQ. CDR3 DNA: TGTGCCAGCAGCCACCAGGGACCCGGGGGAGAGACCCAGTACTTC. As protein: CASSHQGPGGETQYF.

This clonotype turned up a few times. V is TRBV6-5 and J is TRBJ2-5; 10 bases map to TRBD1. The V gene end was trimmed by 2 bases and the J gene end by 2 bases; junction bases not matched to a gene: 2. The CDR3 contains 15 residues. Germline V gene lookup returns CDR1 MNHEY and CDR2 SVGAGI. CDR3 in amino acids: CASSYGTGAQETQYF. In DNA, the CDR3 is TGTGCCAGCAGTTACGGGACAGGGGCTCAAGAGACCCAGTACTTC.

The chain recombines TRBV29-1 with TRBJ2-1, with D possibly TRBD1 on 6 matching bases. Germline CDR1 reads SQVTM; CDR2 reads ANQGSEA. Trimming took 3 bases from V and 0 from J, leaving 24 bases between them. This CDR3 contains 19 residues. The CDR3 protein is CSVDGQLTPSRSSYNEQFF. The CDR3 coding sequence is TGCAGCGTTGACGGACAGCTTACACCTAGCCGGAGCTCCTACAATGAGCAGTTCTTC.

This clonotype was counted many times. The chain is built from TRBV2 and TRBJ2-2, with no clear D. The germline gives CDR1 SNHLY, CDR2 FYNNEI. The CDR3 runs to 13 residues. Trimming shortened V by 7 bases and J by 6 bases, and 12 bases separated the two germline ends. This CDR3 reads CASTLSRSGELFF. The CDR3 DNA follows: TGTGCCAGCACCCTATCCAGGTCCGGGGAGCTGTTTTTT.

The table lists this clonotype with many counts. The rearrangement links TRBV5-6 to TRBJ2-1; TRBD2 matches at 8 bases. With V trimmed by 5 bases and J by 7 bases, 11 bases remained unmatched. CDR1 and CDR2 (germline): SGHDT, YYEEEE. This CDR3 comprises 15 residues. This chain's CDR3 is CASSFKRELNNEQFF. The CDR3 DNA reads as TGTGCCAGCAGTTTCAAGCGGGAGTTGAATAATGAGCAGTTCTTC.

The V and J genes are TRBV7-2 and TRBJ2-3, with D perhaps TRBD1 or TRBD2 (6 bases each). CDR3 length: 17 residues. V was pared by 5 bases and J by 0 bases, with 18 bases between. Germline V gene data show CDR1 as SGHTA and CDR2 as FQGNSA. DNA of the CDR3: TGTGCCAGCAGCATTAGGGGGGCGGGACTTAGCACAGATACGCAGTATTTT. Translated: CASSIRGAGLSTDTQYF.

This clonotype was detected only once. V and J are TRBV3-1 and TRBJ2-5; 8 bases agree with TRBD2. J gave up 5 bases and V 4 bases, and 6 bases lay outside the gene matches. This CDR3 contains 14 residues. CDR1 and CDR2 (germline): LGHDT, YNNKEL (reference sequence). CDR3 sequence: CASSLREGEETQYF. CDR3 in DNA: TGTGCCAGCAGCCTCCGGGAGGGTGAGGAGACCCAGTACTTC.

The CDR3 spells CASSLAGRTAAQYF. The CDR3 DNA reads TGTGCCAGCAGCTTAGCTGGCAGAACGGCGGCCCAGTACTTC. The chain employs TRBV7-2 and TRBJ2-5, with D unclear. Germline CDR1 reads SGHTA; CDR2 reads FQGNSA. The V end was cut by 0 bases, the J end by 9 bases, with 14 bases between. CDR3 length: 14 residues.

This chain links TRBV7-2 with TRBJ2-7, with unresolved D. This CDR3 contains 15 residues. V was cut by 6 bases and J by 5 bases, with 20 bases left in between. Germline V CDR1 and CDR2: SGHTA, FQGNSA. CDR3 in DNA: TGTGCCAGCAGGTCCGGGTCACGCGTAAGTAACGAGCAGTACTTC. Encoded protein: CASRSGSRVSNEQYF.

At least ten counts were recorded for this clonotype. CDR3 coding DNA: TGTGCCACCAGTGATCCCATGGGGGAAAATCCTTACAATGAGCAGTTCTTC. Its protein is CATSDPMGENPYNEQFF. The chain has TRBV24-1 and TRBJ2-1; either TRBD1 or TRBD2 may supply D (5 bases each). Between the trimmed V and J ends, which lost 3 bases and 4 bases, there was a span of 18 bases. Germline V gene lookup returns CDR1 KGHDR and CDR2 SFDVKD. There are 17 residues in the CDR3.

This clonotype was detected ten times or more. V is TRBV18 and J is TRBJ2-7, with TRBD1 as a possible D gene (5 bases). Trimming removed 1 base from V and 2 bases from J, with 12 bases in between. Germline lookup yields CDR1 KGHSH and CDR2 LQKENI. The CDR3 spans 15 residues. The CDR3 sequence is CASSPQQAAAYEQYF. CDR3 sequence (DNA): TGTGCCAGCTCACCACAACAGGCGGCGGCCTACGAGCAGTACTTC.

V is TRBV7-2 and J is TRBJ2-7; TRBD2 aligns across 13 bases. There are 16 residues in the CDR3. In germline, CDR1 is SGHTA, CDR2 FQGNSA. V was clipped by 1 base and J by 2 bases; unmatched bases: 2. The CDR3 nucleotides are TGTGCCAGCAGCTTAGGGGGACTAGCGGGGCCCTACGAGCAGTACTTC. This sequence encodes CASSLGGLAGPYEQYF.